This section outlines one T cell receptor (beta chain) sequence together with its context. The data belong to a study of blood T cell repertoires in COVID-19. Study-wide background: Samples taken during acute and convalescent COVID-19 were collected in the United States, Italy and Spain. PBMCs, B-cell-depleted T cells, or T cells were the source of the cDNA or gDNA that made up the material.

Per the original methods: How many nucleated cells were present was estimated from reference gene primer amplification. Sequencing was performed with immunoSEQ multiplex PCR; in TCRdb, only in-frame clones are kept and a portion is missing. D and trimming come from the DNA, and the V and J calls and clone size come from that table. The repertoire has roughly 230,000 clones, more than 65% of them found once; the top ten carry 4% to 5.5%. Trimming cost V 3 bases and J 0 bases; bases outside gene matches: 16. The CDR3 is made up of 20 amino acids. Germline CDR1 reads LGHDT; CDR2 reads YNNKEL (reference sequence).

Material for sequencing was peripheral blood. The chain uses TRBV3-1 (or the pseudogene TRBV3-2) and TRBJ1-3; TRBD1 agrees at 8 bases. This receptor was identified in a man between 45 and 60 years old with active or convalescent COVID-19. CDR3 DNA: TGTGCCAGCAGCCAGAAGGACAGGGCCCTACCTGCCTCCTCTGGAAACACCATATATTTT. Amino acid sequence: CASSQKDRALPASSGNTIYF.